The next 13 T cell receptor beta chains were all read from a single sample in a study of T cell responses to AZD1222 COVID-19 vaccine. The method was immunoSEQ multiplex PCR; TCRdb's version includes in-frame clones alone and lacks a portion of them. This table holds over 100,000 clones, 70% to 90% found once. Material: peripheral blood, obtained on day 0 of MenACWY control vaccination. The receptors here all came from an adult in good health.

This clone has a single count. The chain employs TRBV27 and TRBJ1-1; 9 bases line up with TRBD1. V was clipped by 5 bases and J by 0 bases; unmatched bases: 16. The CDR3 consists of 19 residues. Germline V gene data show CDR1 as MNHEY and CDR2 as SMNVEV (reference sequence). The CDR3, as DNA: TGTGCCAGCAGTCCCGGGACAGGGAGCGAGTTCTGGATGAACACTGAAGCTTTCTTT. As protein: CASSPGTGSEFWMNTEAFF.

J is TRBJ2-7 and V is TRBV11-3, with D perhaps given as TRBD1 or TRBD2 (6 bases each). V was clipped by 1 base and J by 5 bases, with 9 bases between them. There are 13 residues in the CDR3. Per the germline V gene, CDR1 is SGHNT and CDR2 is YENEEA. CDR3 sequence reads: CASSLGGANEQYF. The DNA for the CDR3 is TGTGCCAGCAGCTTAGGGGGGGCTAACGAGCAGTACTTC.

J is TRBJ1-4 and V is TRBV28; D gene uncertain. CDR1 MDHEN and CDR2 SYDVKM come from the germline V gene. Trimming removed 5 bases from V and 7 bases from J, with 14 bases in between. The CDR3 has 14 amino acids. DNA for the CDR3: TGTGCCAGCAGTAGAGGGTATGCGGGTGAAAAACTGTTTTTT. Protein sequence: CASSRGYAGEKLFF.

The chain links TRBV10-3 to TRBJ1-2; TRBD1 aligns across 7 bases. The CDR3 loop spans 14 amino acids. J gave up 5 bases and V 0 bases, and 3 bases lay outside the gene matches. Germline CDR1 ENHRY, CDR2 SYGVKD. The CDR3 DNA is TGTGCCATCAGTGAGTCGGGACAGAGTTATGGCTACACCTTC. This sequence encodes CAISESGQSYGYTF.

The J gene is TRBJ2-2, the V gene TRBV19, with 8 bases that match TRBD1. Trimming removed 4 bases from V and 1 base from J; junction bases left unmatched: 8. Germline V gene data show CDR1 as LNHDA and CDR2 as SQIVND (reference sequence). CDR3 length equals 17 residues. The CDR3 protein is CASSRSPGQVNTGELFF. CDR3 DNA sequence: TGTGCCAGTAGTAGATCCCCGGGACAGGTGAACACCGGGGAGCTGTTTTTT.

The chain is built from TRBV13 and TRBJ2-1; tentative D call: TRBD2 (6 bases). V lost 5 bases, J lost 3 bases, and 11 bases lay in between. Germline lookup yields CDR1 PRHDT and CDR2 FYEKMQ (reference sequence). The CDR3 has 14 amino acids. The CDR3 loop reads CASSNRDFYNEQFF. DNA of the CDR3: TGTGCCAGCAGCAACCGGGACTTCTACAATGAGCAGTTCTTC.

The rearrangement joins TRBV19 to TRBJ2-1, with D tentatively TRBD2 (5 bases). CDR3 size: 14 residues. Trimming took 2 bases from V and 5 from J, leaving 10 bases between them. Germline loops: CDR1 LNHDA, CDR2 SQIVND (reference sequence). CDR3: CASSITSGNNEQFF. The CDR3 DNA is TGTGCCAGTAGTATAACGTCGGGGAACAATGAGCAGTTCTTC. The full variable domain, rest sourced from reference TRBV19 and TRBJ2-1, is DGGITQSPKYLFRKEGQNVTLSCEQNLNHDAMYWYRQDPGQGLRLIYYSQIVNDFQKGDIAEGYSVSREKKESFPLTVTSAQKNPTAFYLCASSITSGNNEQFFGPGTRLTVL.

This chain joins TRBV19 and TRBJ1-2; D ambiguous. Germline values: CDR1 LNHDA, CDR2 SQIVND (reference sequence). The CDR3 loop spans 12 amino acids. Trimming pared 4 bases from V and 5 bases from J, leaving 8 bases between. This chain's CDR3 is CASSTQVYGYTF. Written as DNA, the CDR3 is TGTGCCAGTAGTACCCAAGTATATGGCTACACCTTC.

The chain has TRBV7-2 and TRBJ2-1, with D perhaps TRBD1 (5 bases). The CDR3 contains 17 residues. V lost 1 base to trimming and J lost 0 bases, with 13 bases between them. The germline gives CDR1 SGHTA, CDR2 FQGNSA. CDR3 region: CASSLGQGRASYNEQFF. DNA for the CDR3: TGTGCCAGCAGCTTAGGGCAGGGCAGGGCCTCCTACAATGAGCAGTTCTTC.

The genes are TRBV11-2 and TRBJ1-2; 8 positions match TRBD1. The CDR3 consists of 15 residues. V shed 2 bases and J 0 bases; nucleotides not matched to a gene: 2. Per germline, CDR1 SGHAT and CDR2 FQNNGV. Written as DNA, the CDR3 is TGTGCCAGCAGCTTACCGGACAGGGCTAACTATGGCTACACCTTC. Its translation: CASSLPDRANYGYTF.

In this sample, this clone turned up once. The V gene is TRBV3-1 (or the pseudogene TRBV3-2), the J gene TRBJ2-2; TRBD2 agrees at 7 bases. CDR1 and CDR2 from the germline V gene are LGHDT and YNNKEL (reference sequence). Losses at the gene ends were 3 bases for V and 4 bases for J; bases not matched to a gene: 14. This CDR3 has 18 residues. The CDR3 bases are TGTGCCAGCAGCCATGTAAGCGGGGCCGCTTTTTTCACCGGGGAGCTGTTTTTT. Its translation: CASSHVSGAAFFTGELFF.

The V call is TRBV7-9, the J call TRBJ2-7; a possible D gene is TRBD2 (5 bases). This CDR3 contains 14 residues. Germline CDR1 and CDR2: SEHNR and FQNEAQ (reference sequence). V lost 1 base, J lost 7 bases, and 14 bases lay in between. The CDR3 protein is CASSLGGEKREQYF. In DNA, the CDR3 is TGTGCCAGCAGCTTAGGGGGAGAAAAGCGGGAGCAGTACTTC. The whole variable domain, filled in from reference TRBV7-9 and TRBJ2-7, reads DTGVSQNPRHKITKRGQNVTFRCDPISEHNRLYWYRQTLGQGPEFLTYFQNEAQLEKSRLLSDRFSAERPKGSFSTLEIQRTEQGDSAMYLCASSLGGEKREQYFGPGTRLTVT.

The chain links TRBV3-1 (or the pseudogene TRBV3-2) to TRBJ2-7; D is uncertain. Trimming took off 0 bases at V and 2 bases at J, with 11 bases between the two ends. The CDR3 contains 15 residues. Per germline, CDR1 LGHDT and CDR2 YNNKEL (reference sequence). The CDR3: CASSQDGDIPYEQYF. CDR3 nucleotides: TGTGCCAGCAGCCAAGATGGCGACATACCCTACGAGCAGTACTTC.